A single sample is the source of the 28 T cell receptor beta chains below, sequenced in a study of TIL therapy for anti-PD-1-resistant metastatic lung cancer. This was the immunoSEQ v3 assay. Libraries were prepared by immunoSEQ multiplex PCR; TCRdb keeps only in-frame clonotypes and omits some of them. The sample carries just under 60,000 clones, 73% recorded once. The time point denotes: pre-treatment sample, taken before nivolumab and TIL therapy. Here the sequenced sample was blood, taken at baseline. The source of these receptors is a person aged 25 to 80 with non-small cell lung cancer.

By share of the sample, this clone is medium-sized. The chain carries TRBV16 and TRBJ1-3, with 9 bases aligning to TRBD1. Germline assignment: CDR1 KGHSY and CDR2 FQNENV. V lost 4 bases to trimming and J lost 0 bases; unmatched junction nucleotides: 1. The CDR3 extends over 15 amino acids. CDR3 protein: CASSPTGGSGNTIYF. The DNA for the CDR3 is TGTGCCAGCAGCCCGACAGGGGGCTCTGGAAACACCATATATTTT.

The rearrangement uses TRBV9 and TRBJ2-3; the D is unclear. This CDR3 region has 16 residues. Germline CDR1 and CDR2: SGDLS and YYNGEE. V was shortened by 0 bases and J by 0 bases, with 11 bases between the two germline ends. The CDR3 bases are TGTGCCAGCAGCGTAGGTCGTACTCCCAGCACAGATACGCAGTATTTT. Amino acids: CASSVGRTPSTDTQYF.

The chain links TRBV28 to TRBJ2-2; TRBD2 matches at 16 bases. Germline trimming cut 6 bases from V and 7 bases from J; bases unmatched to any gene: 8. Germline V gene data show CDR1 as MDHEN and CDR2 as SYDVKM. The CDR3 length is 17 residues. This CDR3 is CASSRGTSGRAFGELFF. CDR3 bases: TGTGCCAGCAGCAGGGGGACTAGCGGGAGGGCCTTCGGGGAGCTGTTTTTT.

The chain joins TRBV7-8 to TRBJ2-5, with a tentative D call TRBD2 (6 bases). This CDR3 region has 15 residues. CDR1 SGHVS and CDR2 FQNEAQ come from the germline V gene. V gave up 5 bases and J gave up 2 bases, with 15 bases separating them. In nucleotides, the CDR3 is TGTGCCAGCAGCGTACTCGGGGGTCCTCAAGAGACCCAGTACTTC. It codes for CASSVLGGPQETQYF.

CDR3 coding DNA: TGTGCCAGCAGCGACGGGAATAACTATGGCTACACCTTC. Encoded protein: CASSDGNNYGYTF. The V call is TRBV14, the J call TRBJ1-2; D not resolved. The CDR3 has 13 residues. Trimming took 5 bases from V and 1 from J, leaving 8 bases between them. The germline V gene encodes CDR1 SGHDN and CDR2 FVKESK.

In its sample, this clone was seen once. V is TRBV5-6 and J is TRBJ1-2; D remains ambiguous. The V gene lost 3 bases and the J gene lost 4 bases, with 4 bases spanning the gap. Germline lookup yields CDR1 SGHDT and CDR2 YYEEEE. The CDR3 has 11 amino acids. In DNA, the CDR3 is TGTGCCAGCAGCTCACCCTATGGCTACACCTTC. It translates to CASSSPYGYTF.

The J gene is TRBJ2-1, the V gene TRBV11-2; D not certain. There are 14 residues in the CDR3. Trimming removed 1 base at V and 5 bases at J, with 9 bases between. Germline assignment: CDR1 SGHAT and CDR2 FQNNGV. CDR3 coding DNA: TGTGCCAGCAGCTTAGGAATTCCGGACAATGAGCAGTTCTTC. Its translation is CASSLGIPDNEQFF.

The rearrangement joins TRBV19 to TRBJ1-2; D remains unclear. Trimming removed 8 bases from V and 3 bases from J, with 16 bases in between. CDR1 and CDR2 from the germline V gene are LNHDA and SQIVND (reference sequence). The CDR3 length is 14 residues. CDR3 coding DNA: TGTGCCAGTTATCGAAGTGGCAGCGACTATGGCTACACCTTC. This encodes CASYRSGSDYGYTF.

The chain recombines TRBV10-2 with TRBJ1-4, with 12 positions matching TRBD1. Germline CDR1 and CDR2: WSHSY and SAAADI. The CDR3 sequence is 16 residues long. The trim removed 8 bases at V and 8 bases at J, leaving 12 bases unmatched. CDR3: CASQPGQGAIGEKLFF. CDR3 coding DNA: TGCGCCAGCCAACCGGGACAGGGGGCCATAGGGGAAAAACTGTTTTTT.

This clone has just a few counts. The sample contains more than one DNA sequence encoding this CDR3. The gene calls are TRBV6-1 and TRBJ2-5; D is uncertain. Trimming took 1 base from V and 7 from J, leaving 16 bases between them. The CDR3 loop spans 15 amino acids. Per germline, CDR1 MNHNS and CDR2 SASEGT. DNA of the CDR3: TGTGCCAGCAGTGAAGGCATTGGCAGTGGAATGACCCAGTACTTC. It encodes CASSEGIGSGMTQYF.

The chain employs TRBV11-3 and TRBJ2-1; 11 nucleotides align to TRBD1. This CDR3 region has 16 residues. Germline V gene sequence: CDR1 SGHNT, CDR2 YENEEA. After removal of 1 base from V and 6 bases from J, the junction contained 5 bases not matched to a gene. For the CDR3, the DNA is TGTGCCAGCAGCTTAGTAGGACAGGGGGCATTCAATGAGCAGTTCTTC. It yields the protein CASSLVGQGAFNEQFF.

The chain links TRBV18 to TRBJ1-3; D not resolved. The CDR3 totals 16 residues. Between the trimmed V and J ends, which lost 2 bases and 0 bases, there was a span of 11 bases. Germline V lookup: CDR1 KGHSH, CDR2 LQKENI. CDR3 in DNA: TGTGCCAGCTCACCATCCCAGACTCGCTCTGGAAACACCATATATTTT. Protein: CASSPSQTRSGNTIYF.

This chain links TRBV9 with TRBJ2-6, with a tentative D call TRBD2 (5 bases). Germline CDR1 and CDR2: SGDLS and YYNGEE. The germline V and J ends were trimmed by 5 bases and 0 bases, with 9 bases remaining between them. The CDR3 runs 15 residues. The CDR3 sequence: CASREGLSGANVLTF. Here the CDR3 DNA reads TGTGCCAGCAGAGAGGGCCTCTCTGGGGCCAACGTCCTGACTTTC. Variable domain in full (rest from reference TRBV9 and TRBJ2-6): DSGVTQTPKHLITATGQRVTLRCSPRSGDLSVYWYQQSLDQGLQFLIQYYNGEERAKGNILERFSAQQFPDLHSELNLSSLELGDSALYFCASREGLSGANVLTFGAGSRLTVL.

V and J are TRBV5-5 and TRBJ1-1; D possibly corresponds to TRBD1 (6 bases). Germline V gives CDR1 SGHKS, CDR2 YYEKEE (reference sequence). The length of the CDR3 is 14 residues. V shed 3 bases and J shed 4 bases, with 13 bases lying between them. CDR3 sequence: CASSWGLGSTEAFF. The CDR3 DNA reads TGTGCCAGCAGCTGGGGGCTGGGGTCCACTGAAGCTTTCTTT.

V is TRBV28 and J is TRBJ1-6, with 10 nucleotides matching TRBD1. Germline assignment: CDR1 MDHEN and CDR2 SYDVKM. The CDR3 contains 15 residues. V shed 5 bases, J shed 9 bases, and the junction held 7 bases outside the gene matches. This chain's CDR3 is CASSPGQGISSPLHF. The CDR3 nucleotides are TGTGCCAGCAGTCCGGGACAGGGGATCAGTTCACCCCTCCACTTT.

This chain's CDR3 is CASSQDLRNEKLFF. CDR3 DNA sequence: TGTGCCAGCAGCCAAGATCTTAGGAATGAAAAACTGTTTTTT. This chain joins TRBV4-2 and TRBJ1-4; no firm D call. CDR1 and CDR2 (germline): LGHNA, YNFKEQ. The CDR3 length is 14 residues. Between the trimmed V and J ends, which lost 0 bases and 5 bases, there was a span of 7 bases.

Regarding this clone: The same CDR3 is also encoded by other DNA sequences in this sample. This chain uses TRBV7-2 with TRBJ1-5; tentatively, D is TRBD1 (5 bases). The V gene lost 1 base and the J gene lost 6 bases, with 13 bases spanning the gap. CDR3 length: 15 amino acids. Per germline, CDR1 SGHTA and CDR2 FQGNSA. CDR3 region: CASSLEFGGGQPQHF. CDR3 DNA: TGTGCCAGCAGCTTAGAGTTTGGGGGTGGTCAGCCCCAGCATTTT.

The gene calls are TRBV9 and TRBJ2-1; no definite D call. With 0 bases removed from V and 8 bases from J, the gap between germline ends came to 15 bases. Per the germline V gene, CDR1 is SGDLS and CDR2 is YYNGEE. The length of the CDR3 is 15 residues. Written as DNA, the CDR3 is TGTGCCAGCAGCGTAGCTTACCATCCAAGGGATGAGCAGTTCTTC. As protein: CASSVAYHPRDEQFF. Full variable domain (rest looked up from reference TRBV9 and TRBJ2-1): DSGVTQTPKHLITATGQRVTLRCSPRSGDLSVYWYQQSLDQGLQFLIQYYNGEERAKGNILERFSAQQFPDLHSELNLSSLELGDSALYFCASSVAYHPRDEQFFGPGTRLTVL.

The CDR3 loop reads CASSFQGAEDTQYF. CDR3 in DNA: TGTGCCAGCAGCTTCCAGGGGGCTGAGGATACGCAGTATTTT. The chain carries TRBV5-6 and TRBJ2-3; 8 bases map to TRBD1. The V and J ends lost 2 bases and 6 bases, in that order; junction bases with no gene match: 5. The CDR3 spans 14 residues. CDR1 and CDR2 (germline): SGHDT, YYEEEE.

A few counts support this clone. The chain carries TRBV19 and TRBJ2-7; TRBD1 might be the D (6 bases). The CDR3 covers 13 residues. Germline lookup yields CDR1 LNHDA and CDR2 SQIVND (reference sequence). V was trimmed by 6 bases and J by 2 bases, leaving 11 bases between them. CDR3 amino acids: CASRKDSTYEQYF. CDR3 DNA: TGTGCCAGTAGGAAGGACAGCACCTACGAGCAGTACTTC.

J is TRBJ2-3 and V is TRBV19, with TRBD2 matching 8 bases. V lost 0 bases and J lost 6; bases outside the gene matches: 14. Germline CDR1 reads LNHDA; CDR2 reads SQIVND (reference sequence). The CDR3 totals 18 residues. CDR3 sequence reads: CASSIDPASRGGLDTQYF. The CDR3 DNA reads TGTGCCAGTAGTATAGATCCCGCCTCACGGGGGGGCCTGGATACGCAGTATTTT.

This chain joins TRBV7-8 and TRBJ2-1, with D tentatively TRBD2 (5 bases). Germline CDR1 reads SGHVS; CDR2 reads FQNEAQ. V was pared by 5 bases and J by 0 bases, with 11 bases between. The CDR3 runs to 15 residues. The CDR3 protein is CASSAPGSSYNEQFF. CDR3 bases: TGTGCCAGCAGCGCCCCGGGGTCCTCCTACAATGAGCAGTTCTTC.

The J gene is TRBJ2-7, the V gene TRBV7-2; either TRBD1 or TRBD2 may fit D (5 bases each). The CDR3 is 14 residues long. The V end lost 4 bases, the J end lost 0 bases, and 10 bases lay between the germline ends. The germline V gene encodes CDR1 SGHTA and CDR2 FQGNSA. The CDR3 sequence: CASSSGTASYEQYF. Written as DNA, the CDR3 is TGTGCCAGCAGCTCCGGGACGGCCTCCTACGAGCAGTACTTC. The full variable domain, rest sourced from reference TRBV7-2 and TRBJ2-7, is GAGVSQSPSNKVTEKGKDVELRCDPISGHTALYWYRQSLGQGLEFLIYFQGNSAPDKSGLPSDRFSAERTGGSVSTLTIQRTQQEDSAVYLCASSSGTASYEQYFGPGTRLTVT.

In its sample, this clone was seen a few times. The V and J genes are TRBV4-1 and TRBJ2-7; 9 bases fit TRBD1. After removal of 5 bases from V and 2 bases from J, the junction contained 4 bases not matched to a gene. CDR1 MGHRA and CDR2 YSYEKL come from the germline V gene. CDR3 length: 14 amino acids. CDR3 region: CASSKGQGPYEQYF. CDR3 DNA: TGCGCCAGCAGCAAGGGACAGGGTCCCTACGAGCAGTACTTC.

This clone was counted a single time. The rearrangement uses TRBV2 and TRBJ2-1, with 9 bases lining up with TRBD2. The junction had 13 bases not matched to a gene; V was cut back by 4 bases and J by 9 bases. The CDR3 runs to 16 residues. Germline V gives CDR1 SNHLY, CDR2 FYNNEI. The CDR3, as DNA: TGTGCCAGCAGTGTAATGCTAGCGGGGACCGAAGGTGAGCAGTTCTTC. Its translation: CASSVMLAGTEGEQFF. The full variable domain, in which reference TRBV2 and TRBJ2-1 provide the parts outside the CDR3, is EPEVTQTPSHQVTQMGQEVILRCVPISNHLYFYWYRQILGQKVEFLVSFYNNEISEKSEIFDDQFSVERPDGSNFTLKIRSTKLEDSAMYFCASSVMLAGTEGEQFFGPGTRLTVL.

The chain has TRBV28 and TRBJ1-2, with D unclear. The CDR3 contains 14 residues. Deletions cut 11 bases from V and 4 bases from J, with 20 bases between. Germline values: CDR1 MDHEN, CDR2 SYDVKM. The CDR3 nucleotides are TGTGCCGCGGCCGCGTGGGCGGGAGGCTATGGCTACACCTTC. Its protein is CAAAAWAGGYGYTF.

This rearrangement joins TRBV7-2 to TRBJ1-2, with TRBD1 identical over 9 bases. Trimming took 6 bases from V and 6 from J; bases not matched to a gene: 2. From germline, CDR1 is SGHTA and CDR2 FQGNSA. This CDR3 has 12 residues. The CDR3 DNA sequence: TGTGCCAGCAGTTGGACAGGGGATGGCTACACCTTC. It translates to CASSWTGDGYTF.

The chain carries TRBV5-6 and TRBJ2-2, with D uncertain. Trimming removed 0 bases at V and 3 bases at J, with 6 bases between. From germline, CDR1 is SGHDT and CDR2 YYEEEE. The CDR3 runs to 14 residues. The CDR3 protein is CASSLGEYTGELFF. DNA of the CDR3: TGTGCCAGCAGCTTGGGGGAATACACCGGGGAGCTGTTTTTT.